Sequencing of this T cell receptor beta chain was carried out in a study of beta chain features in type 1 diabetes. Regarding the study as a whole: Insertion counts at VDJ junctions were lower in type 1 diabetes patients, who also showed more deletions there. Because the template was cDNA, high-expressing cells might be over-represented.

About this clone itself: Its cognate antigen is unknown.

The entirety of the isolated RNA underwent reverse transcription, so expressed TCRB transcripts were sequenced. Repertoires were generated with immunoSEQ multiplex PCR, while TCRdb's copy carries only in-frame clones and drops some. This sample carries hundreds of thousands of clones, roughly 9.6% of them seen once, and the ten largest clones take just under 0.035%. A sort by CD45RO/CCR7/CD25/CD127/CD95/CD27 yielded CD4+ naive, central memory, regulatory and stem cell-like memory cells. Sorting produced populations that all topped 95% purity. Sequencing input: naive CD4+ T cells from blood. This TCR came from a woman aged 18-30 years in good health.

The CDR3 DNA follows: TGTGCCAGCAGCCGCCGGTCCCTTAACTATGGCTACACCTTC. Protein sequence: CASSRRSLNYGYTF. The V gene is TRBV5-6, the J gene TRBJ1-2, with no clear D. From germline, CDR1 is SGHDT and CDR2 YYEEEE. The CDR3 totals 14 residues. The V end lost 4 bases, the J end lost 1 base, and 11 bases lay between the germline ends.